This record concerns one T cell receptor beta chain sequence. Authors' analysis steps: Scientists estimated how many nucleated cells there were by amplifying reference gene primers. The table came from immunoSEQ multiplex PCR; TCRdb's copy has only in-frame clones and leaves some out. The DNA was the basis for D and trimming; V, J and clone size are from that table. Among 190,000 or so clones, around four fifths were seen once, and the ten largest hold 2.5% to 3.5%. This CDR3 contains 15 residues. CDR1 is MNHEY and CDR2 is SMNVEV in the germline V gene (reference sequence). With V trimmed by 3 bases and J by 6 bases, 9 bases remained unmatched. This specimen comes from a study of blood T cell repertoires in COVID-19. Turning to the study itself: Samples representing acute and convalescent COVID-19 were sourced from the United States, Italy and Spain. The cDNA or gDNA used as material had been derived from T cells, B-cell-depleted T cells, or PBMCs.

This sequence was found in a man in his forties or fifties with active or convalescent COVID-19. Specimen: peripheral blood. The rearrangement links TRBV27 to TRBJ2-7; 9 nucleotides match TRBD2. The CDR3 DNA reads as TGTGCCAGCAGTTTTAGGTTTGCGGGAGGGGCCGAGCAGTACTTC. Protein sequence: CASSFRFAGGAEQYF.